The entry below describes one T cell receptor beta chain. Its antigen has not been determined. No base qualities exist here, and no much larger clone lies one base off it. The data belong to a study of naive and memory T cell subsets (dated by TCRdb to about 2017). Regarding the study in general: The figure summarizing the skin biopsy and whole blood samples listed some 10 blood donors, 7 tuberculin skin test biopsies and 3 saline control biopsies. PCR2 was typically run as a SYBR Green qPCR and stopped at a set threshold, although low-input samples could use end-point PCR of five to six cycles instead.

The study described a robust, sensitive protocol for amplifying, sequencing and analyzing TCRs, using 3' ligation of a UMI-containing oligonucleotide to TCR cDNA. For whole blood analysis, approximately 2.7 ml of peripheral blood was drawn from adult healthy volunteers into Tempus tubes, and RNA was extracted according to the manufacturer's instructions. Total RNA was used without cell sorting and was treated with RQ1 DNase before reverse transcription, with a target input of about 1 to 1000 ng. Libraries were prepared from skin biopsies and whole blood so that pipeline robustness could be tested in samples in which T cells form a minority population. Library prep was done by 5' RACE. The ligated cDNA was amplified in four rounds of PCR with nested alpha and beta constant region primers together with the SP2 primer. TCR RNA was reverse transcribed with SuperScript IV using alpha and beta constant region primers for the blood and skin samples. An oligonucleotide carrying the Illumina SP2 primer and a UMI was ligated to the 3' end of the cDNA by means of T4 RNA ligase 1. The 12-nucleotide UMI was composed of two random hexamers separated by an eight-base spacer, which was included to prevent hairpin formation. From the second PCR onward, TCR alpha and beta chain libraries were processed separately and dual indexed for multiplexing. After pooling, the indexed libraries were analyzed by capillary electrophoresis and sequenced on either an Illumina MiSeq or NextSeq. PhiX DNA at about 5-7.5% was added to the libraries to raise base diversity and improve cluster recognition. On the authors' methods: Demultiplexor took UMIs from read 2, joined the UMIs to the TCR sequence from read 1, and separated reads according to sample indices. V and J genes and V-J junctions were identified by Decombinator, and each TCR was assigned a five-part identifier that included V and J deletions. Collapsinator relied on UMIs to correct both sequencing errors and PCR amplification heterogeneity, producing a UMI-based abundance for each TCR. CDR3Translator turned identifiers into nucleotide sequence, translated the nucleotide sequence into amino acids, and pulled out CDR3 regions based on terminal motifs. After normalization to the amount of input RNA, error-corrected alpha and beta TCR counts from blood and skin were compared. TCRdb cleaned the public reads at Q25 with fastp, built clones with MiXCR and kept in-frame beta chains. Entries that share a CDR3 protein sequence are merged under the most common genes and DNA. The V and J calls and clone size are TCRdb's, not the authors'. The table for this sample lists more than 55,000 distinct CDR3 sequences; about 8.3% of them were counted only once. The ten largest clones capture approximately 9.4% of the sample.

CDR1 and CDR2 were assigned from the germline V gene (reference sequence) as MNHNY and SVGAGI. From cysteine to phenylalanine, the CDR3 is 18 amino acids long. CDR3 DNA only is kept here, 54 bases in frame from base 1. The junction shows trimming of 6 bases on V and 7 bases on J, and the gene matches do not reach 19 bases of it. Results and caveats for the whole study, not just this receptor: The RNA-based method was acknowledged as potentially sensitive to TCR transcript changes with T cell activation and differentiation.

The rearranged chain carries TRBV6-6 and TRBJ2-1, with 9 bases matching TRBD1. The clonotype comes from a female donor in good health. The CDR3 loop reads CASSRLPGQGYASNEQFF. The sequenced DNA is TGTGCCAGCAGCCGACTCCCGGGACAGGGCTACGCCTCGAATGAGCAGTTCTTC.